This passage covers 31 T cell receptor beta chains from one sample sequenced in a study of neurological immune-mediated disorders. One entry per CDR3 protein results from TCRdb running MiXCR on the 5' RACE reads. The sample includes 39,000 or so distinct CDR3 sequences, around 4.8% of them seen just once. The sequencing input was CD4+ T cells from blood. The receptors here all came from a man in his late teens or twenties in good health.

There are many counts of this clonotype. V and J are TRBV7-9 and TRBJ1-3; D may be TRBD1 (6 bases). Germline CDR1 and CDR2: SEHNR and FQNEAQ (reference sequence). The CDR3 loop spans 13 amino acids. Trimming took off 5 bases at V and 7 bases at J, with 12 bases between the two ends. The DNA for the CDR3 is TGTGCCAGCAGCCCTACAGGGCCCAACACCATATATTTT. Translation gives CASSPTGPNTIYF.

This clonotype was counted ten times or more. CDR3 bases: TGCGCCAGCAGCTTGCGGCCAGACAATACCTACGAGCAGTACTTC. Translated, it gives CASSLRPDNTYEQYF. The chain uses TRBV5-1 and TRBJ2-7; no clear D gene. Trimming took 1 base from V and 2 from J, leaving 13 bases between them. The CDR3 runs to 15 residues. Looked up from germline, CDR1 is SGHRS and CDR2 is YFSETQ.

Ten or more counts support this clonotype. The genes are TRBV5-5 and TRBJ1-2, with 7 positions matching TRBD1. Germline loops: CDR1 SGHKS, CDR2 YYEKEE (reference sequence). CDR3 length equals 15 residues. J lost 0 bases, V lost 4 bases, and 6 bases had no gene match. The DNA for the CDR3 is TGTGCCAGCAGCAGAGAGACAGGGTCTAACTATGGCTACACCTTC. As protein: CASSRETGSNYGYTF.

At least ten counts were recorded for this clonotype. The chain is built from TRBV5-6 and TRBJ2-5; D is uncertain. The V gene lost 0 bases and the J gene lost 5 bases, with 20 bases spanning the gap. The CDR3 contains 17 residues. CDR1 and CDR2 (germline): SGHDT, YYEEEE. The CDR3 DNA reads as TGTGCCAGCAGCTTGGTTAGCTTACTCGGGCGTCGGGAGACCCAGTACTTC. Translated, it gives CASSLVSLLGRRETQYF.

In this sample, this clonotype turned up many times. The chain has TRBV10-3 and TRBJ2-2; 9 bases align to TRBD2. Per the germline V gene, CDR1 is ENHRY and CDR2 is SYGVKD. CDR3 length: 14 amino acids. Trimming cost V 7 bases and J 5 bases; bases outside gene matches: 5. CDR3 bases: TGTGCCATCACTAGCGGGGCACGGACCGGGGAGCTGTTTTTT. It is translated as CAITSGARTGELFF.

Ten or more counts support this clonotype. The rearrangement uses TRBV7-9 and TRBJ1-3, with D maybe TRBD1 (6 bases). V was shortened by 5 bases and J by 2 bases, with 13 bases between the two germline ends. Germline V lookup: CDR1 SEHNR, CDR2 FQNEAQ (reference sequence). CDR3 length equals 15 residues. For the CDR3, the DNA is TGTGCCAGCAGCGATGCCCGGACAGCTGGAAACACCATATATTTT. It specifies CASSDARTAGNTIYF.

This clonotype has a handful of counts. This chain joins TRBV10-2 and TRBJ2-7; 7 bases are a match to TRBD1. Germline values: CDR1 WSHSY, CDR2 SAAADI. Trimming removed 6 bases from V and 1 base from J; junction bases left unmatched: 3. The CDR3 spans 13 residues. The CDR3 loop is CASSLTGSYEQYF. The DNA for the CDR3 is TGCGCCAGCAGCCTGACAGGGTCCTACGAGCAGTACTTC.

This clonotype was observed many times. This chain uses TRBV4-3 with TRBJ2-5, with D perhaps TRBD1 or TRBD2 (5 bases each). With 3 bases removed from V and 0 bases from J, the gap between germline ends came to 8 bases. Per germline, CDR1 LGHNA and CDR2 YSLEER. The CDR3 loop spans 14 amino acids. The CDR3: CASSQGVYQETQYF. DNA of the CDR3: TGCGCCAGCAGCCAGGGGGTGTACCAAGAGACCCAGTACTTC.

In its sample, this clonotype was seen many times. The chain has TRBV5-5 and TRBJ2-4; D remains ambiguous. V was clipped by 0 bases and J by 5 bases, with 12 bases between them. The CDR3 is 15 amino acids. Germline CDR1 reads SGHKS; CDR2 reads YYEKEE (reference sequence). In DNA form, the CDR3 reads TGTGCCAGCAGCTTGGCCAAAGACACTGAAAACATTCAGTACTTC. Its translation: CASSLAKDTENIQYF.

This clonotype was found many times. The CDR3 bases are TGTGCCAGCAGCCAAGTCTTTGGGGTTGGTGAAGCTTTCTTT. It codes for CASSQVFGVGEAFF. The rearrangement uses TRBV3-1 and TRBJ1-1; D is unclear. This CDR3 has 14 residues. The germline V gene has CDR1 LGHDT and CDR2 YNNKEL (reference sequence). V dropped 1 base and J dropped 7 bases, with 13 bases sitting between them.

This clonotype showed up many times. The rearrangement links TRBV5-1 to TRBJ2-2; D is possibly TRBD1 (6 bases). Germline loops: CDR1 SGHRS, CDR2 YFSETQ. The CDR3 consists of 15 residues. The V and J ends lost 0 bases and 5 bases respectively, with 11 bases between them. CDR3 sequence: CASSLGTAITGELFF. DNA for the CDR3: TGCGCCAGCAGCTTGGGGACAGCAATTACCGGGGAGCTGTTTTTT.

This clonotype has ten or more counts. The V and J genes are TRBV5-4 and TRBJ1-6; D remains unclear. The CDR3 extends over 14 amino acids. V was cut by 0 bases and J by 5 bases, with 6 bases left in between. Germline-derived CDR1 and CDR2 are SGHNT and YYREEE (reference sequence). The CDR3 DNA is TGTGCCAGCAGCTTGGGCCAAGATAATTCACCCCTCCACTTT. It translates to CASSLGQDNSPLHF.

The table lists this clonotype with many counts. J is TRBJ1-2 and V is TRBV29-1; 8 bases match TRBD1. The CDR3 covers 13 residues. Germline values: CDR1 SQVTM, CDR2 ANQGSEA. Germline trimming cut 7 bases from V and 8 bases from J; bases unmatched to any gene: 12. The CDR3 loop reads CSGARQGSYGYTF. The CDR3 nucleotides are TGCAGCGGCGCCCGACAGGGGTCGTACGGCTACACCTTC.

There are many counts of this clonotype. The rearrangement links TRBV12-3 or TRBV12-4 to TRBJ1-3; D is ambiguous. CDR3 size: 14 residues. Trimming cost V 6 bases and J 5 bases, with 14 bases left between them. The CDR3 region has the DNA TGTGCCAGCAGCCCGGACGGCGCAAGAAACACCATATATTTT. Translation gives CASSPDGARNTIYF.

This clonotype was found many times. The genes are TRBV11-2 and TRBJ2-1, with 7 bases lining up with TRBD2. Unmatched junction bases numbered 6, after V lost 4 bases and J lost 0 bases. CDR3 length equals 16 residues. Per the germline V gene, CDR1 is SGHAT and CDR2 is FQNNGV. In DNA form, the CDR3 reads TGTGCCAGCAGCTGGGGGGGGACGGACTCCTACAATGAGCAGTTCTTC. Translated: CASSWGGTDSYNEQFF.

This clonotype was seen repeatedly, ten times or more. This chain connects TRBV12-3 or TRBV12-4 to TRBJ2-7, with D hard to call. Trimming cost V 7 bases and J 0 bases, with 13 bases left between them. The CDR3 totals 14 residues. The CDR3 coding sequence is TGTGCCAGCACCAAAGATGGTTTCTCCTACGAGCAGTACTTC. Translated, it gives CASTKDGFSYEQYF.

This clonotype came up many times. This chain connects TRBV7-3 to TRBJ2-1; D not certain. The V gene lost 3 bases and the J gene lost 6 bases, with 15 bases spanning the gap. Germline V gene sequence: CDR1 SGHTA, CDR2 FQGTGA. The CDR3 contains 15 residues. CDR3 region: CASSLGSGISNEQFF. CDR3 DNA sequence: TGTGCCAGCAGCTTGGGTTCAGGAATTAGCAATGAGCAGTTCTTC.

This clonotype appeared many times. As DNA, the CDR3 is TGTGCCACCAGCAGAGATCTTACCGGGGTTGGAGAGACCCAGTACTTC. This gives the protein CATSRDLTGVGETQYF. V is TRBV15 and J is TRBJ2-5; possible D gene TRBD2, 5 bases. The CDR3 has 16 residues. Germline V gene sequence: CDR1 LNHNV, CDR2 YYDKDF (reference sequence). V gave up 0 bases and J gave up 4 bases, with 15 bases separating them.

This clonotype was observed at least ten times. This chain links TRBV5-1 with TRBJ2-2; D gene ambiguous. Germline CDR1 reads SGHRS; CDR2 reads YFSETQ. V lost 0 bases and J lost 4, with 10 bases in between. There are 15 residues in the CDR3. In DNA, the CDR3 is TGCGCCAGCAGCTTGGACGGGTCCGGCACCGGGGAGCTGTTTTTT. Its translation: CASSLDGSGTGELFF.

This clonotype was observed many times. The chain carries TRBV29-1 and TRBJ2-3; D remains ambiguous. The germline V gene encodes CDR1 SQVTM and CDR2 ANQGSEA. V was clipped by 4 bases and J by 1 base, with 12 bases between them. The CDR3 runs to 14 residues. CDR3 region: CSVVLSRGTDTQYF. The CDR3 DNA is TGCAGCGTTGTGCTCAGCCGGGGCACAGATACGCAGTATTTT.

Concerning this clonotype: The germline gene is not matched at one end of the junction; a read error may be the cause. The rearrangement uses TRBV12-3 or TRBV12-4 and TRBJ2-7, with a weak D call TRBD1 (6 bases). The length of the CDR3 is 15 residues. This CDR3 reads CASSPGQWTGYEQYF. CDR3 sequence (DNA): TGCGCCAGCAGTCCCGGACAGTGGACGGGGTACGAGCAGTACTTC.

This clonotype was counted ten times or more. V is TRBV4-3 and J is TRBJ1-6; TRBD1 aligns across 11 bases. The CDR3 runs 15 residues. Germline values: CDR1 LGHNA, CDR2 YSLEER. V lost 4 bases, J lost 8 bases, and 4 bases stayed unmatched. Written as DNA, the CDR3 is TGCGCCAGCAGCCTGGACAGGGGGCCAGATTCACCCCTCCACTTT. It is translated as CASSLDRGPDSPLHF.

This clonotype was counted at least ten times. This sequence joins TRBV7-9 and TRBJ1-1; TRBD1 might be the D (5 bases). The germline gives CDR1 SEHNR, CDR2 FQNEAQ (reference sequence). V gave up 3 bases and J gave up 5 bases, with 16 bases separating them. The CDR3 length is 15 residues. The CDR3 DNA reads TGTGCCAGCAGCTTCCGTGGGGGGTCGGGGACTGAAGCTTTCTTT. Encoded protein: CASSFRGGSGTEAFF.

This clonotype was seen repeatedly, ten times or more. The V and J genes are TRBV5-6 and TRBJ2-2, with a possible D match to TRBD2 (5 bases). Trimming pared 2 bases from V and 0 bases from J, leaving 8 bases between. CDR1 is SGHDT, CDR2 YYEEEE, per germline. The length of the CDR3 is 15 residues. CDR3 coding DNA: TGTGCCAGCAGCTTTGCCGGGGCGAACACCGGGGAGCTGTTTTTT. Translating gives CASSFAGANTGELFF.

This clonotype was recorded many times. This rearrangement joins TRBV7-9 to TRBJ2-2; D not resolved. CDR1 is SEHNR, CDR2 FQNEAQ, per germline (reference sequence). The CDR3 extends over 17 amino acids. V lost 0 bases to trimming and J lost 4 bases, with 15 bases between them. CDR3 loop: CASSLALTVEITGELFF. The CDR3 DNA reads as TGTGCCAGCAGCTTAGCGCTAACAGTGGAGATCACCGGGGAGCTGTTTTTT.

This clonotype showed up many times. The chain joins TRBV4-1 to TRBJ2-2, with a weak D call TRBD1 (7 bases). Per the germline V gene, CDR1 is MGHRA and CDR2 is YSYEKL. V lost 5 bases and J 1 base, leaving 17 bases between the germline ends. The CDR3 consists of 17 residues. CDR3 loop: CASSAWRGQRNTGELFF. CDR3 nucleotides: TGCGCCAGCAGCGCCTGGAGGGGACAGCGGAACACCGGGGAGCTGTTTTTT.

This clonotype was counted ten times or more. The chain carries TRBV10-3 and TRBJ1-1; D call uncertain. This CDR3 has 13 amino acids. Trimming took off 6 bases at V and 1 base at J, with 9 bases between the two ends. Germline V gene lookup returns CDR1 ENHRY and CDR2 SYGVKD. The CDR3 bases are TGTGCCATCAGGGAACAGCAGAACACTGAAGCTTTCTTT. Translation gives CAIREQQNTEAFF.

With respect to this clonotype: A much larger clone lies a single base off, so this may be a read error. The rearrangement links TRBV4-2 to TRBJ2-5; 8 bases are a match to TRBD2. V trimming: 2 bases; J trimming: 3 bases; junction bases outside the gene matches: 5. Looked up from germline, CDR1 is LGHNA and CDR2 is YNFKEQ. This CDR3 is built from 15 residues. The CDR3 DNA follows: TGTGCCAGCAGCCAACCGAGTAGCGGGGAAGAGACCCAGTACTTC. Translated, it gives CASSQPSSGEETQYF.

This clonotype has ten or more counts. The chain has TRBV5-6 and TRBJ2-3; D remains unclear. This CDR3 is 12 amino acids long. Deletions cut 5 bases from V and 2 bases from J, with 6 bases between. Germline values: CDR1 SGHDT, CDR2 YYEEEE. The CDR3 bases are TGTGCCAGCAGTTACGTCACAGATACGCAGTATTTT. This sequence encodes CASSYVTDTQYF. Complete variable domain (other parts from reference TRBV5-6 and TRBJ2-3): DAGVTQSPTHLIKTRGQQVTLRCSPKSGHDTVSWYQQALGQGPQFIFQYYEEEERQRGNFPDRFSGHQFPNYSSELNVNALLLGDSALYLCASSYVTDTQYFGPGTRLTVL.

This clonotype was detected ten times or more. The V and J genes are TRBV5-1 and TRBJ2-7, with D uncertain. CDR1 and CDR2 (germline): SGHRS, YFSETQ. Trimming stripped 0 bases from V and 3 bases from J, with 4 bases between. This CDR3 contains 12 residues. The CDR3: CASSLGDYEQYF. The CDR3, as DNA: TGCGCCAGCAGCTTGGGGGACTACGAGCAGTACTTC.

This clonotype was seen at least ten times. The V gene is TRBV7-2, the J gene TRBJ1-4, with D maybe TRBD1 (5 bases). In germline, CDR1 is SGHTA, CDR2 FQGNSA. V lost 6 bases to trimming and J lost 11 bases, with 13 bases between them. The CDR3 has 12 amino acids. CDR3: CASSYFGGKLFF. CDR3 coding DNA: TGTGCCAGCAGTTACTTTGGGGGGAAACTGTTTTTT.